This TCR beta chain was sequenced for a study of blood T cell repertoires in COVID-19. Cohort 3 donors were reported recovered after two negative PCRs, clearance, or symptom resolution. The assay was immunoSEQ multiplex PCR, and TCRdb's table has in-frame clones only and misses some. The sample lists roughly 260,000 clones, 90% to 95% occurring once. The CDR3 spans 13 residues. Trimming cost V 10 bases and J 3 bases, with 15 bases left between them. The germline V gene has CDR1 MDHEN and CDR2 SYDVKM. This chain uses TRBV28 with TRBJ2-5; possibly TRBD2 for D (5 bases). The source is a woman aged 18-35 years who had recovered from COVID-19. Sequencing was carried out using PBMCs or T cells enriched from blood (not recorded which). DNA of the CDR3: TGTGCCACCGAACCGGGAACTGAAGAGACCCAGTACTTC. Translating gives CATEPGTEETQYF.